A single TCR beta chain is shown here with its context. The antigen it recognizes is unknown. No per-base quality is available; no much larger clone lies one base away. The library was produced with the immunoSEQ multiplex PCR assay. The multiplex PCR relied on a mix of 60 forward primers for TCR Vbeta segments and 13 reverse primers for TCR Jbeta segments. A multiplex PCR assay on genomic DNA amplified the CDR3 region of rearranged TCR beta genes. The Illumina HiSeq System was used to sequence the amplified TCR beta libraries as 87-base-pair reads. Under the source paper's analysis protocol: A later analysis tallied around 80 million unique TCR beta chains across the 666 repertoires, and approximately 12 million of those chains were shared by two or more donors. Raw reads were error-corrected and collapsed into unique sequences with a nearest-neighbor algorithm that merged closely related sequences to remove PCR and sequencing errors. Alignment of CDR3 sequences to IMGT reference sequences was used to assign V, D and J gene segments. For a sequence to be retained, a match of at least six nucleotides to both a V gene segment and a J gene segment was required. A rearrangement counted as productive if the CDR3 had no stop codons and remained in frame with V and J, and every other rearrangement counted as non-productive. Following IMGT convention, CDR3 was defined as the stretch from the second conserved V-encoded cysteine to the conserved J-encoded phenylalanine. The earlier analysis of about 610 of the donors excluded any sequence lacking an unambiguous match to a single V gene segment. In an earlier analysis of several hundred of the donors, V segments were called functional above 56.7% productive rearrangements and were called segregating when the between-donor standard deviation exceeded 5%. A statistical classification framework was developed to diagnose cytomegalovirus status using the catalog of TCR beta chain sequences. In a later analysis, V and J genes were assigned by comparing TCR nucleotide sequences against IMGT/GENE-DB human TR gene sequences. The TCRdist pipeline was used in a later analysis to assign CDR3 sequences and most-parsimonious VDJ recombination scenarios. A later analysis defined each TCR beta chain by its CDR3 amino acid sequence plus V-gene family, and excluded reads lacking a unique V-gene family. In a later analysis, fewer than 600 highly shared, low-generation-probability nucleotide sequences were removed to address suspected cross-contamination and a sequencing artifact. In a later analysis, a clonal expansion index was calculated for each public chain from normalized within-repertoire ranks of inferred template counts. A later analysis computed generation probabilities with a VDJ recombination model fitted to out-of-frame rearrangements, and checked the results against IGoR. In a later analysis, TCR-TCR, TCR-HLA and TCR-CMV co-occurrence was scored with hypergeometric tests, and a repertoire-size bias correction was applied to TCR pairs. To estimate false discovery rates, a later analysis permuted the HLA or CMV assignments 20 times. A later analysis grouped co-occurring TCRs with DBSCAN, adding TCRdist sequence similarity when clustering within HLA-allele-positive subsets. Co-occurrence clustering excluded repertoires with fewer than 30,000 or more than 120,000 public chains, plus five with anomalous nucleotide sharing. TCRdb obtained this table from immuneACCESS and retained in-frame rearrangements with V and J assigned. These tables miss some clones; where compared with another copy, unresolved V genes account for less than half of the shortfall, and the remainder is unexplained. Clone size and the V and J calls come from that table; the DNA yielded D and trimming. The sample records about 120,000 clones, 81% of which are singletons. The ten biggest clones cover 3% to 5% of the sample.

Including the terminal cysteine and phenylalanine, the CDR3 comprises 17 residues. The DNA shown is the 51-base CDR3, in frame from base 1. V and J are trimmed by 5 bases and 2 bases, and the gene matches miss 9 bases of the junction. CDR1 LNHDA and CDR2 SQIVND were looked up in the germline V gene (reference sequence). In total, 600 or so healthy bone marrow donors made up the cohort. At the time of sampling, every cohort member was nominally healthy, though immune exposures that went unrecorded were likely present. The donor tested CMV seronegative, placing the donor among the approximately 360 seronegative members of the cohort. Every donor gave a peripheral blood sample, and the peripheral blood mononuclear cells from that sample were used for TCR beta sequencing. Genomic DNA extraction from the blood cell samples was performed with the Qiagen DNeasy Blood Extraction Kit. The data originate from a study of cytomegalovirus exposure and HLA in healthy donors (dated by TCRdb to the late 2010s). Background for the entire study: An earlier analysis of fewer than 750 of the donors reported about 300 Gb of sequence data and around 100 million unique TCR beta sequences obtained from around 180 million T cells. Approximately 310 gigabases of sequencing data and approximately 85 million unique TCR sequences were included in an early release covering around 650 HLA-typed donors. Among the roughly 380 genotyped donors, more than 70% belonged to the genetic ancestry cluster associated with self-reported Caucasian donors. The study aimed to test whether cataloging public T cell receptors could reveal signatures of past pathogen exposure. Using immunosequencing, the study profiled T cell repertoires from 550 to 750 subjects and related those repertoires to cytomegalovirus serostatus. Besides the first cohort of around 700 subjects, a separate validation cohort made up of roughly 130 different subjects was used. The study combined high-throughput TCR immunosequencing, statistical association of individual TCRs with disease status, and machine learning to predict cytomegalovirus infection status. A later analysis re-analyzed previously published TCR beta repertoires from about 600 donors and added high-resolution HLA genotyping to study TCR occurrence patterns. The later analysis used no new phenotypic data to find candidate immune exposures, relying instead on TCR beta sequences and their occurrence across donors. An earlier analysis of some 600 of the donors applied high-throughput TCR beta sequencing to assess whether each TCR beta V gene segment acted as functional or pseudogenic. Donor age, sex, ethnicity and CMV serostatus were collected together with the repertoire data. In a later genetic analysis, genome-wide SNP genotypes for about 55% of the 666 donors were used, and that subset was treated as a discovery cohort. Every repertoire in the discovery cohort had been generated on one and the same sequencing platform. HLA typing included class I and class II loci at four-digit resolution. Typing coverage varied by locus: roughly 620-640 donors for A, B, C, DRB1 and DQB1; approximately 560 for DQA1; more than 600 for DPA1; approximately 470 for DPB1. Because of strong linkage in the cohort, four to six DR-DQ haplotypes were treated as single units for association and clustering. Among 350 to 400 genotyped donors of the cohort, an average of approximately 240,000 unique TCR beta nucleotide sequences were sequenced per donor, around 20% of them non-productive.

The investigation overall reported the following: The authors suggested that the approach could potentially be generalized to other disease states and immunological phenotypes. In a later analysis, HLA-associated TCR beta chains showed more clonal expansion and lower generation probabilities than non-associated chains that were equally common. This cohort had only TCR beta chains sequenced, and the lack of alpha or paired-chain data limited which features could be detected. Linkage disequilibrium might explain the correlated functional status among segregating V segments, but an unknown experimental factor could not be ruled out. In the study, approximately 150 TCR beta chains were listed as associated with cytomegalovirus. For the cohort, immune exposure information was limited to CMV serostatus. Across donors, most TCR sequences were observed very rarely, whereas some public TCRs were present in many individuals. According to a later analysis, TCR association rates differed among HLA loci, with DRB1 alleles showing the most associated TCRs and HLA-C alleles showing the fewest. Broadly in line with IMGT annotations, most TCR beta V segments showed up in productive rearrangements about 90% or about 30% of the time in an earlier analysis of around 600 of the donors. Because counts were too low, roughly 17 rarely observed V segments, including chromosome 9 orphons, were left out of the earlier analysis of roughly 600 of the donors. When HLA alleles, especially DR and DQ, strongly co-occurred, TCR associations were difficult to assign to individual alleles. In a later genetic analysis, fewer N-insertions in productive TCRs were reported among donors in an Asian-associated ancestry cluster than the approximately 670-donor mean. An association between a missense DCLRE1C variant and V-gene and J-gene trimming of TCR beta chains was found in a later genetic analysis and replicated in an independent cohort. In vitro tests confirmed that three of the cytomegalovirus-associated TCR beta chains recognize cytomegalovirus antigens. Roughly uniform sequencing depth across donors was assumed in presence/absence analyses, although this assumption may not hold. In a later analysis, most CMV-associated TCR beta chains were found to appear HLA-restricted, with HLA associations seemingly driven largely by CMV exposure. A cluster of highly shared sequence variants was judged likely to be a technical artifact of the sequencing pipeline. Several of the top co-occurrence clusters appeared to be linked to parvovirus B19, influenza, CMV and Epstein-Barr virus, according to a later analysis. Because some donors lacked HLA typing at each locus, the association tests relied only on the typed subset. In a later analysis, around 17,000 TCR beta sequences were associated with specific HLA alleles at a false discovery rate of 0.05. Some IMGT-functional V segments, including TRBV6-2 and TRBV6-3, could not be told apart with the 87-base-pair reads, so those segments were excluded. Cytomegalovirus status was reported to be diagnosed by the classifier with high specificity and sensitivity in both the original and validation cohorts. A further reported finding was that TCR beta sequences accurately predicted the HLA-A and HLA-B alleles for most subjects in the first cohort.

The sequenced material came from PBMCs. This chain joins TRBV19 to TRBJ2-2; 9 of the junction bases match TRBD1. The TCR comes from a young woman in good health and CMV-seronegative. The CDR3 has the sequence CASSSLGTGRNTGELFF. The nucleotide sequence is TGTGCCAGTAGTTCCCTTGGGACAGGGAGAAACACCGGGGAGCTGTTTTTT.